This T cell receptor (beta chain) was obtained from a study of technical replicates of blood from several donors. The CDR3 spans 14 residues. V was trimmed by 0 bases and J by 5 bases, leaving 10 bases between them. CDR1 and CDR2 (germline): LNHDA, SQIVND (reference sequence). Sequencing was performed with immunoSEQ multiplex PCR; in TCRdb, only in-frame clones are kept and a portion is missing. The table shows fewer than 65,000 clones, with around nine tenths occurring only once. The J gene is TRBJ1-1, the V gene TRBV19, with D possibly TRBD1 on 6 matching bases. Sequencing input: PBMCs. The receptor comes from a human donor in good health. Some clones in this sample may be carry-over from other donors' samples. CDR3 amino acids: CASSIEGRGTEAFF. In DNA, the CDR3 is TGTGCCAGTAGTATAGAGGGCAGGGGAACTGAAGCTTTCTTT.